This TCR beta chain is drawn from a study of cytomegalovirus exposure and HLA in healthy donors. By share, this clone counts as medium-sized. This PCR relied on a set of 60 Vbeta primers and 13 Jbeta primers. Generated by immunoSEQ multiplex PCR, the TCRdb table keeps only in-frame clones and is missing some. The profile shows approximately 150,000 clones, 60% to 80% of them singletons. Germline CDR1 MDHEN, CDR2 SYDVKM. CDR3 size: 13 residues. V was shortened by 8 bases and J by 2 bases, with 13 bases between the two germline ends. This rearrangement joins TRBV28 to TRBJ2-7, with unresolved D. The sample taken for sequencing was PBMCs. This clonotype was sampled from a man between 18 and 35 years old in good health and CMV-seropositive. CDR3 in amino acids: CASSPLGPYEQYF. CDR3 DNA: TGTGCCAGCTCTCCCCTAGGCCCCTACGAGCAGTACTTC. Combining the CDR3 with reference TRBV28 and TRBJ2-7 gives the whole variable domain DVKVTQSSRYLVKRTGEKVFLECVQDMDHENMFWYRQDPGLGLRLIYFSYDVKMKEKGDIPEGYSVSREKKERFSLILESASTNQTSMYLCASSPLGPYEQYFGPGTRLTVT.